This record covers a single TCR beta chain. What it binds is not known. These data come from a study of shared clonotypes between healthy human individuals. Points from the study as a whole: It was only blood that was sampled, and tissue repertoires likely differ.

This table comes from immunoSEQ multiplex PCR, and its TCRdb copy is limited to in-frame clones, with some not included. The sample has 950,000 to 1,100,000 clones, approximately 72% seen once. Healthy adults negative for HIV, lacking recent acute infections or vaccinations, served as donors. CDR1 SNHLY and CDR2 FYNNEI come from the germline V gene. Trimming took off 7 bases at V and 4 bases at J, with 16 bases between the two ends. The CDR3 runs to 15 residues. The source material was memory CD4+ T cells sorted from blood. Subset indicated: CD45RA-negative fraction. The source is a young man in good health. The V and J genes are TRBV2 and TRBJ2-2, with D possibly being TRBD1 (6 bases). In nucleotides, the CDR3 is TGTGCCAGCAATCCGGGACAAAGGAGCACCGGGGAGCTGTTTTTT. Translated, it gives CASNPGQRSTGELFF.